This T cell receptor (beta chain) was captured in a study of blood T cell repertoires in COVID-19 (dated by TCRdb to 2020 to 2022). Describing the broader study: The collaborator samples originated in the United States, Italy and Spain and spanned the acute and convalescent phases of COVID-19. The prospective study material was composed of cDNA or gDNA derived from T cells, B-cell-depleted T cells, or PBMCs. The dataset comprised deeply sampled blood TCRbeta repertoires from subjects exposed to, actively infected with, or recovered from COVID-19. The repertoires were released in a freely available public database intended as a resource for research on the immune response to SARS-CoV-2. Samples came from the ongoing ImmuneRACE study (first 160 participants) plus 1,254 subjects from 6 global collaborators. The sample metadata nearly always contained a de-identified subject ID, COVID-19 status, age in years and sex. Where available, HLA class I and class II types were taken from metadata supplied by the sample provider and were not determined by assay-based typing.

Points on this clone: It has no known antigen specificity. Qualities for individual bases were not recorded, and no much larger clone is one base off.

Including the terminal cysteine and phenylalanine, the CDR3 comprises 14 residues. The entry retains the CDR3 DNA only, 42 bases that are in frame from base 1. CDR1 and CDR2, per the germline V gene, are SNHLY and FYNNEI. Trimming takes 9 bases off V and 5 bases off J; junction bases not matched to a gene: 10. Study-wide findings and limitations: Clinical and demographic metadata were provided uncurated, with the amount varying by source and participant.

TCRbeta CDR3 regions were amplified from genomic DNA using the immunoSEQ Assay, a bias-controlled multiplex PCR. On the study's bioinformatics: Nucleated cell counts per sample were estimated from amplification of reference gene primers within the assay. To quantify the absolute abundance of each unique TCRbeta CDR3 rearrangement, sequence reads were collapsed and filtered. Productive Simpson clonality was computed per sample as the square root of Simpson's diversity index over productive rearrangements. This immuneACCESS table, as held by TCRdb, lists in-frame sequences with V and J called but not all clones. Of the missing ones, under half trace to an unresolved V gene in checked studies; the others have no known cause. V and J calls and clone size are copied from that table; D and trimming were computed from the DNA. The sample records tens of thousands of clones, around 90% of which are singletons. The ten largest make up under 8.5% of the sample.

Whole blood was collected in K2EDTA tubes by collaborating institutions according to the institutions' own protocols. Collaborator samples were shipped for TCRbeta analysis as frozen whole blood, isolated PBMCs, or DNA extracted from either sample type. The specimen was peripheral blood. The clonotype was recovered from an older man with active or convalescent COVID-19. The rearrangement joined TRBV2 to TRBJ1-1; 9 bases in between match TRBD1. The CDR3 loop reads CASKRDRVLTEAFF. The nucleotide sequence is given as TGTGCCAGTAAACGGGACAGGGTTTTGACTGAAGCTTTCTTT. Where the CDR3 stops, the reference TRBV2 and TRBJ1-1 genes take over; the full variable domain is EPEVTQTPSHQVTQMGQEVILRCVPISNHLYFYWYRQILGQKVEFLVSFYNNEISEKSEIFDDQFSVERPDGSNFTLKIRSTKLEDSAMYFCASKRDRVLTEAFFGQGTRLTVV.